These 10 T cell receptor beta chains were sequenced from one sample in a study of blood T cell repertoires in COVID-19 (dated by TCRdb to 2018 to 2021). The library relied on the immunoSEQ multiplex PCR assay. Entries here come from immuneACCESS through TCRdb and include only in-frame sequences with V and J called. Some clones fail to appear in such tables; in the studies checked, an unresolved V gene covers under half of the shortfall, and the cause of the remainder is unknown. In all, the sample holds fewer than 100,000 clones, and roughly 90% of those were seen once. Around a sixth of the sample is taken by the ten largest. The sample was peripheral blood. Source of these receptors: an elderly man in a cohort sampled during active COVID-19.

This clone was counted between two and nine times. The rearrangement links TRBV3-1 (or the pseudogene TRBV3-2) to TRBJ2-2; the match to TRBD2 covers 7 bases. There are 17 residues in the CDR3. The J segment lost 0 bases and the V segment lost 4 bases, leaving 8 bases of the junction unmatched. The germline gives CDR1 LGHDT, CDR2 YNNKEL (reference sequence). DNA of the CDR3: TGTGCCAGCAGCCCTGTCCCCCTAGCGGCGAACACCGGGGAGCTGTTTTTT. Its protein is CASSPVPLAANTGELFF.

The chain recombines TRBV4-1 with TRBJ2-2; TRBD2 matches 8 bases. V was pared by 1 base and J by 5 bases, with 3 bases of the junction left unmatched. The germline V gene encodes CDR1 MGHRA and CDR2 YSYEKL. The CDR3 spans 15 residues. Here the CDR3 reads CASSQVSGGTGELFF. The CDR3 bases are TGCGCCAGCAGCCAAGTGTCGGGGGGGACCGGGGAGCTGTTTTTT.

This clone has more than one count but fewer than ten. CDR3 sequence (DNA): TGTGCCAGCACTGGGGGGGCAGAAGATACGCAGTATTTT. It specifies CASTGGAEDTQYF. V and J are TRBV2 and TRBJ2-3; D is possibly TRBD2 (7 bases). Between the trimmed V and J ends, which lost 7 bases and 5 bases, there was a span of 13 bases. The CDR3 spans 13 residues. CDR1 and CDR2 (germline): SNHLY, FYNNEI.

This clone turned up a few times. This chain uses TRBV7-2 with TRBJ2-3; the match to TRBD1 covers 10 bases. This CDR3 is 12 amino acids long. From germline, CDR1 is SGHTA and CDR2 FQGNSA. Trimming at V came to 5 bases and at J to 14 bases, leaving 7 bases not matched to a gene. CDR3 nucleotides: TGTGCCAGCAGCCGGGGGACAGGGGAACGGTATTTT. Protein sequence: CASSRGTGERYF.

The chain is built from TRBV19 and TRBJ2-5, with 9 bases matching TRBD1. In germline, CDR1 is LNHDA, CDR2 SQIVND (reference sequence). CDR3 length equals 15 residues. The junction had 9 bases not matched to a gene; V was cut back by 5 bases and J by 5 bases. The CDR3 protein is CASSPPGQGRETQYF. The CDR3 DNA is TGTGCCAGTAGTCCTCCGGGACAGGGCAGGGAGACCCAGTACTTC.

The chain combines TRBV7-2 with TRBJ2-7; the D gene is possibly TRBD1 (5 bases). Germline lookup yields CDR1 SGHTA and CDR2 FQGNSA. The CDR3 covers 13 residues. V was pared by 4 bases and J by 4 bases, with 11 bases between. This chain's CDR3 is CASSSRQSYEQYF. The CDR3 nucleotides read TGTGCCAGCAGCTCCCGACAGTCTTACGAGCAGTACTTC.

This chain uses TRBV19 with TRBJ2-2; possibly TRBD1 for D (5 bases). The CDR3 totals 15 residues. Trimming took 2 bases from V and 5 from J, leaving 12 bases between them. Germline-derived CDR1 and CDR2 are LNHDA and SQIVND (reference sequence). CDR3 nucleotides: TGTGCCAGTAGTATACGCAGGGCGAGGACCGGGGAGCTGTTTTTT. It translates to CASSIRRARTGELFF.

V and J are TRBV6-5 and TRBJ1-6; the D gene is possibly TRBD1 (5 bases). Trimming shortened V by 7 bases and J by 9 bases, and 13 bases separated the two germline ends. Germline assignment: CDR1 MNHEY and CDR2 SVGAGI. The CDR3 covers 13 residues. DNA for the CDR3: TGTGCCAGCAACGGGGGTAAGAGTTCACCCCTCCACTTT. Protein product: CASNGGKSSPLHF.

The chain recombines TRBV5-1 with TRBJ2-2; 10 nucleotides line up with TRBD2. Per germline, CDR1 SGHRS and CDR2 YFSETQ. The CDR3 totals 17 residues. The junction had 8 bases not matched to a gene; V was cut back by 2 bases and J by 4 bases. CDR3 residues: CASSLRAGGPGTGELFF. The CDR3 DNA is TGCGCCAGCAGCTTAAGAGCGGGGGGGCCGGGCACCGGGGAGCTGTTTTTT.

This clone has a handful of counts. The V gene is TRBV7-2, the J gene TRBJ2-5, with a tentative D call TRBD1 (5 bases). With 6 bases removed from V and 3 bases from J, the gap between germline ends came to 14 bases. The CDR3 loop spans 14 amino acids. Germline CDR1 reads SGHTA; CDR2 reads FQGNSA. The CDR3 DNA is TGTGCCAGCAGTTCCAGATGGACAAAAGAGACCCAGTACTTC. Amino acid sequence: CASSSRWTKETQYF.